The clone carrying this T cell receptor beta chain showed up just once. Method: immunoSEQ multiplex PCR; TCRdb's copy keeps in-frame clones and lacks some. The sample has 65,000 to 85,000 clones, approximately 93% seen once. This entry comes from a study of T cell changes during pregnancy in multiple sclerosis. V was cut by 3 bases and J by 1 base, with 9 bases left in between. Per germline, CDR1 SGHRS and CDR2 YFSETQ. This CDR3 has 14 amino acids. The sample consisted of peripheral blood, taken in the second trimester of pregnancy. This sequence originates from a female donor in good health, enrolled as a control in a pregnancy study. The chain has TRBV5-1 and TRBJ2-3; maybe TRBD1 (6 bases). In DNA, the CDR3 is TGCGCCAGCAGCTCGAGGACAGGCACAGATACGCAGTATTTT. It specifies CASSSRTGTDTQYF.